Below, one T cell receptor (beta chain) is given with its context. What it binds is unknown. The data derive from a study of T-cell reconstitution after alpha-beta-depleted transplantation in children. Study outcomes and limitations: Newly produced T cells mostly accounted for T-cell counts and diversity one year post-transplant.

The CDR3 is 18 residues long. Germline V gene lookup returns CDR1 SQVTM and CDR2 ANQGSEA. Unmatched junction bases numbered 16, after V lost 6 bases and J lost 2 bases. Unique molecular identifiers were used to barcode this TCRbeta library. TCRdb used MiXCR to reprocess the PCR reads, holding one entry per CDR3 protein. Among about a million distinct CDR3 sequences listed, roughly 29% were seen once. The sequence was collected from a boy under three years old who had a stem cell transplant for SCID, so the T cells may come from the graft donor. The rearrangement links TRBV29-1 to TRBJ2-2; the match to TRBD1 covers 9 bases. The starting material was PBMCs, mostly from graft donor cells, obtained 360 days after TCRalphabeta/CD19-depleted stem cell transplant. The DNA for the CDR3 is TGCAGCGTCGCTGGACAGGGGCGATCTTTAACTAACACCGGGGAGCTGTTTTTT. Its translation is CSVAGQGRSLTNTGELFF.